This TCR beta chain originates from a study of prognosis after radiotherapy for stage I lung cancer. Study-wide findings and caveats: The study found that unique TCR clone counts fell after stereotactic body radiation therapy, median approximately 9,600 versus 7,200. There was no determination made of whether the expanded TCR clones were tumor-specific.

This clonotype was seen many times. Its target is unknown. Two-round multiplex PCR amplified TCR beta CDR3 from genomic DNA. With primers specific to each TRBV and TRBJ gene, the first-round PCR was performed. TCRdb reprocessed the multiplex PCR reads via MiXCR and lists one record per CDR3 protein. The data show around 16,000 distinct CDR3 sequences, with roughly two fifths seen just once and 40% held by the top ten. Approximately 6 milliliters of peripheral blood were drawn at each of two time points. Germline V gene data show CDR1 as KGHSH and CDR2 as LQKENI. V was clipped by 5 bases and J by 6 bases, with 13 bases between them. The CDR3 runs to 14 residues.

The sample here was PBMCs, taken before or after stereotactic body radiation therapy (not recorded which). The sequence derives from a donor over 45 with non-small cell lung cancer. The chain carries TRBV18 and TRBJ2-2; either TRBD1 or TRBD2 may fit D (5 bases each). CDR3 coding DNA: TGTGCCAGCTCAAGGGACCCCGAGGCCGGGGAGCTGTTTTTT. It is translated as CASSRDPEAGELFF.